Each of the 15 T cell receptor beta chains below was sequenced from the same sample in a study of T cell repertoires in cytomegalovirus infection. TCRdb used MiXCR to reprocess the reads, holding one entry per CDR3 protein. The repertoire has more than 150,000 distinct CDR3 sequences, over 25% of them found once; the top ten carry about 28%. The material sequenced was PBMCs. All receptors come from a human donor in good health (CMV status not recorded). Some clones in this sample may be carry-over from other donors' samples.

This rearrangement joins TRBV10-3 to TRBJ1-2; TRBD1 matches at 8 bases. Germline CDR1 reads ENHRY; CDR2 reads SYGVKD. V lost 4 bases to trimming and J lost 6 bases; unmatched junction nucleotides: 10. This CDR3 has 15 amino acids. CDR3 protein: CAISGRQGTSDGYTF. The CDR3 DNA reads as TGTGCCATCAGTGGTCGACAGGGGACCTCCGATGGCTACACCTTC.

This clonotype was picked up many times. The rearrangement links TRBV7-2 to TRBJ2-3; D not certain. This CDR3 has 15 amino acids. Germline CDR1 is SGHTA and CDR2 is FQGNSA. Trimming took off 1 base at V and 1 base at J, with 9 bases between the two ends. The CDR3 region has the DNA TGTGCCAGCAGCTTAGGAGGACCTGGCACAGATACGCAGTATTTT. Its translation: CASSLGGPGTDTQYF.

This sequence joins TRBV19 and TRBJ2-2; D is undetermined. Trimming removed 10 bases from V and 1 base from J, with 7 bases in between. The germline V gene encodes CDR1 LNHDA and CDR2 SQIVND (reference sequence). The CDR3 covers 12 residues. CDR3 sequence: CATGVNTGELFF. The CDR3 nucleotides are TGTGCCACGGGCGTGAACACCGGGGAGCTGTTTTTT.

The table lists this clonotype with a few counts. This chain uses TRBV11-3 with TRBJ2-3, with 11 bases identical to TRBD2. The germline CDR1 and CDR2 sequences are SGHNT and YENEEA. V was clipped by 5 bases and J by 7 bases; unmatched bases: 8. The CDR3 is made up of 15 amino acids. The CDR3 spells CASSRLAGGFHTQYF. CDR3 DNA: TGTGCCAGCAGCCGCTTAGCGGGGGGGTTCCATACGCAGTATTTT.

The sample holds a few counts of this clonotype. The rearrangement uses TRBV12-3 or TRBV12-4 and TRBJ2-5; D could derive from TRBD1 or TRBD2 (5 bases each). The CDR3 is 13 residues long. V was pared by 6 bases and J by 5 bases, with 13 bases between. The CDR3 here is CASRRGTRETQYF. The CDR3 DNA sequence: TGTGCCAGCAGGAGAGGGACGAGGGAGACCCAGTACTTC.

J is TRBJ1-2 and V is TRBV12-3 or TRBV12-4, with a tentative D call TRBD1 (5 bases). V shed 6 bases and J shed 2 bases, with 13 bases lying between them. CDR3 length: 14 amino acids. This CDR3 is CASSPDSVNYGYTF. Written as DNA, the CDR3 is TGTGCCAGCAGCCCTGACAGCGTGAACTATGGCTACACCTTC.

There are a few counts of this clonotype. The chain uses TRBV7-6 and TRBJ2-1, with a possible D match to TRBD1 (6 bases). Germline CDR1 SGHVS, CDR2 FNYEAQ. Deletions cut 0 bases from V and 5 bases from J, with 11 bases between. The CDR3 totals 15 residues. The CDR3 DNA is TGTGCCAGCAGCTTAGCGCAGGACAGAAACAATGAGCAGTTCTTC. This sequence encodes CASSLAQDRNNEQFF.

This chain connects TRBV6-8 to TRBJ1-4, with TRBD1 as a possible D gene (5 bases). This CDR3 has 14 amino acids. From germline, CDR1 is MNHGY and CDR2 SAAAGT. V lost 5 bases and J 7 bases, leaving 14 bases between the germline ends. CDR3 DNA sequence: TGTGCCAGCAGTATGGGACGGGAGACTGAAAAACTGTTTTTT. Its translation: CASSMGRETEKLFF.

In its sample, this clonotype was seen a few times. The V and J genes are TRBV4-2 and TRBJ1-4; D is undetermined. This CDR3 comprises 13 residues. V was trimmed by 5 bases and J by 8 bases, leaving 12 bases between them. The germline V gene has CDR1 LGHNA and CDR2 YNFKEQ. In DNA, the CDR3 is TGTGCCAGCAGCGCACGACTCCGGGAAAAACTGTTTTTT. Translating it yields CASSARLREKLFF.

This clonotype was counted between two and nine times. The V call is TRBV15, the J call TRBJ1-4; TRBD1 is a possible D gene (6 bases). Germline assignment: CDR1 LNHNV and CDR2 YYDKDF (reference sequence). V gave up 0 bases and J gave up 4 bases, with 15 bases separating them. The CDR3 sequence is 17 residues long. CDR3 sequence: CATSRDAPTGRNEKLFF. In DNA form, the CDR3 reads TGTGCCACCAGCAGAGATGCCCCAACAGGGCGTAATGAAAAACTGTTTTTT. The full variable domain, rest sourced from reference TRBV15 and TRBJ1-4, is DAMVIQNPRYQVTQFGKPVTLSCSQTLNHNVMYWYQQKSSQAPKLLFHYYDKDFNNEADTPDNFQSRRPNTSFCFLDIRSPGLGDTAMYLCATSRDAPTGRNEKLFFGSGTQLSVL.

Of note for this clonotype: The junction departs from the called germline gene at one end, perhaps through a read error. The chain is built from TRBV7-8 and TRBJ1-3, with 7 bases lining up with TRBD1. Germline V gene sequence: CDR1 SGHVS, CDR2 FQNEAQ. The CDR3 consists of 15 residues. The CDR3 reads CASSAGQSSGITIYF. Written as DNA, the CDR3 is TGTGCCAGCAGCGCGGGACAGAGCTCTGGAATCACCATATATTTT.

This clonotype came up once. The chain has TRBV5-6 and TRBJ1-2; 8 bases line up with TRBD1. Per the germline V gene, CDR1 is SGHDT and CDR2 is YYEEEE. The CDR3 is made up of 14 amino acids. V trimming: 4 bases; J trimming: 6 bases; junction bases outside the gene matches: 8. The DNA of the CDR3 is TGTGCCAGCAGCCCAGGGGCGGGACAGGATGGCTACACCTTC. The encoded protein is CASSPGAGQDGYTF.

In its sample, this clonotype was seen a few times. The V gene is TRBV12-3 or TRBV12-4, the J gene TRBJ2-2, with TRBD2 matching 12 bases. The V gene end was trimmed by 7 bases and the J gene end by 7 bases; junction bases not matched to a gene: 10. The CDR3 sequence is 16 residues long. The CDR3 is CASIHGLAGWVGELFF. In DNA, the CDR3 is TGTGCCAGCATACATGGACTAGCGGGGTGGGTCGGGGAGCTGTTTTTT.

The rearrangement links TRBV2 to TRBJ2-3; 7 bases fit TRBD1. The CDR3 sequence is 13 residues long. V trimming: 10 bases; J trimming: 2 bases; junction bases outside the gene matches: 6. CDR1 is SNHLY, CDR2 FYNNEI, per germline. CDR3 loop: CATSGQITDTQYF. The CDR3 DNA is TGTGCCACCTCGGGACAGATCACAGATACGCAGTATTTT.

CDR3 in DNA: TGTGCCAGTAGTCACCCCTATGACAGAATCTCTGGAAACACCATATATTTT. Protein: CASSHPYDRISGNTIYF. This chain uses TRBV19 with TRBJ1-3; TRBD1 is a possible D gene (5 bases). The CDR3 length is 17 residues. The germline gives CDR1 LNHDA, CDR2 SQIVND (reference sequence). Trimming cost V 5 bases and J 0 bases, with 17 bases left between them.